This TCR beta chain was captured in a study of cytomegalovirus exposure and HLA in healthy donors. Study results and limitations: Later analysis identified some 16,000 TCR beta sequences associated with HLA alleles, using a false discovery rate threshold of 0.05. Analyzed later, association rates of TCRs varied across HLA loci, with DRB1 most and HLA-C fewest. According to the study, 160 or so TCR beta chains were cytomegalovirus-associated.

PCR employed 60 Vbeta and 13 Jbeta primers. Per the authors' pipeline: The count from a later analysis was some 76 million unique TCR beta chains, some 9.9 million of them shared. TCRdb keeps only in-frame clones here, not all; method: immunoSEQ multiplex PCR. The V and J calls and the clone size are those of that table, but D and trimming were determined from the DNA. The sample shows some 190,000 clones, about 85% of them seen only once. V dropped 4 bases and J dropped 1; count of bases not matched to a gene: 7. Germline V CDR1 and CDR2: SGHNT, YYREEE (reference sequence). The CDR3 is 16 residues long. Of note for this clone: Its specificity is unknown.

Sequencing was done on a sample of PBMCs. This receptor was identified in a boy between 2 and 10 years old in good health and CMV-seronegative. The V and J genes are TRBV5-4 and TRBJ2-3; 9 bases are a match to TRBD1. The CDR3 nucleotides are TGTGCCAGCAGCCGGGGACAGGGTAGAGGCACAGATACGCAGTATTTT. Translated: CASSRGQGRGTDTQYF.